This TCR beta chain was captured by sequencing in a study of CD8+ T cells in alopecia areata. This clone has just a few counts. The treatment here: oral pan-JAK inhibitor, 5-10 mg twice daily. Extracted from the samples, RNA was reverse transcribed into cDNA to serve as the sequencing template. Generated by immunoSEQ multiplex PCR, the TCRdb table keeps only in-frame clones and is missing some. The sample has some 200,000 clones, approximately 47% seen once; the top ten hold approximately 2.9%. Germline V lookup: CDR1 MNHEY, CDR2 SVGAGI. The CDR3 sequence is 12 residues long. V dropped 4 bases and J dropped 6 bases, with 7 bases sitting between them.

The rearrangement links TRBV6-5 to TRBJ1-5; D is unclear. The source of this sequence is a human donor with alopecia areata. This sample comprised CD4+ T cells sorted from blood, obtained between weeks 36 and 40, from a patient treated with tofacitinib. Here the CDR3 reads CASSWRSQPQHF. CDR3 coding DNA: TGTGCCAGCAGTTGGAGATCTCAGCCCCAGCATTTT.